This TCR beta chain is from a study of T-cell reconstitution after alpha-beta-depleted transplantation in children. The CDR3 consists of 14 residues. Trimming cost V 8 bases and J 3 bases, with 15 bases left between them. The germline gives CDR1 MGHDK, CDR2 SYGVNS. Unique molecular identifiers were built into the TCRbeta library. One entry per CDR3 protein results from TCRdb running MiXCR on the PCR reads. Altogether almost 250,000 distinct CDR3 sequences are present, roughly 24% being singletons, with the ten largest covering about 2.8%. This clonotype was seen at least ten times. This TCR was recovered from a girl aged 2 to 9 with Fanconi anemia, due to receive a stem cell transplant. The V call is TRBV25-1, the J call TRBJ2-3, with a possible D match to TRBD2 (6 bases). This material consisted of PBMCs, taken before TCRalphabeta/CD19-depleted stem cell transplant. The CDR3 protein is CASEPSVLTDTQYF. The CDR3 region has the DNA TGTGCCAGCGAACCTAGCGTATTAACAGATACGCAGTATTTT.